This T cell receptor beta chain is from a study of T cell clonality in common variable immunodeficiency. Produced via immunoSEQ multiplex PCR; TCRdb's table is partial and in-frame only. The specimen has approximately 52,000 clones, none found just once. CDR1 SGHRS and CDR2 YFSETQ come from the germline V gene. The CDR3 extends over 15 amino acids. Trimming left V 4 bases short and J 2 bases short, with 14 bases between. This clone appeared a few times. From the germline J gene comes the end of the CDR3, since the read stops 3 residues before it. V usage is TRBV5-1 and J usage is TRBJ2-3; possible D gene TRBD2, 5 bases. Material: peripheral blood mononuclear cells. The clonotype originates from a person between 18 and 75 years old in good health. CDR3 bases read: TGCGCCAGCAGCCAAGGACTTTCCAACACAGATACG. Translated, it gives CASSQGLSNTDT. The whole CDR3 reads CASSQGLSNTDTQYF. Together with reference TRBV5-1 and TRBJ2-3, the CDR3 gives the full variable domain: KAGVTQTPRYLIKTRGQQVTLSCSPISGHRSVSWYQQTPGQGLQFLFEYFSETQRNKGNFPGRFSGRQFSNSRSEMNVSTLELGDSALYLCASSQGLSNTDTQYFGPGTRLTVL.